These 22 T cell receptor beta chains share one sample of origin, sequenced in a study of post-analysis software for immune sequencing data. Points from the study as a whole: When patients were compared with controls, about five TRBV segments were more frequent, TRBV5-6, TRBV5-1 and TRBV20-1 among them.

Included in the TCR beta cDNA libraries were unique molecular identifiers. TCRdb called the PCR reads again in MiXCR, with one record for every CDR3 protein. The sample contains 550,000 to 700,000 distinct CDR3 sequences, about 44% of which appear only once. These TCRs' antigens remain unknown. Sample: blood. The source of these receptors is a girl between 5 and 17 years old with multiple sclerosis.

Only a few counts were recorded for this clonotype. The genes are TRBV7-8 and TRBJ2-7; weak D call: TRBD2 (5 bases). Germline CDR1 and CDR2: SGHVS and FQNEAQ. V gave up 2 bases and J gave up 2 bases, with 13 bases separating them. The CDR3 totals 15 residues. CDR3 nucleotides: TGTGCCAGCAGCTTATCCCAAACTAGTCCCTACGAGCAGTACTTC. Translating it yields CASSLSQTSPYEQYF. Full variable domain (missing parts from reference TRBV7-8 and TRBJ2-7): GAGVSQSPRYKVAKRGQDVALRCDPISGHVSLFWYQQALGQGPEFLTYFQNEAQLDKSGLPSDRFFAERPEGSVSTLKIQRTQQEDSAVYLCASSLSQTSPYEQYFGPGTRLTVT.

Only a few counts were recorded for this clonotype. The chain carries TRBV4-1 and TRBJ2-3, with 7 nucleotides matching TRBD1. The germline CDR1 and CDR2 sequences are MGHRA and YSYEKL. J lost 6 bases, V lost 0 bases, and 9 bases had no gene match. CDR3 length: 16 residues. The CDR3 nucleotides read TGCGCCAGCAGCCAAGATTGGCAGGGGGTTGGGGATACGCAGTATTTT. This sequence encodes CASSQDWQGVGDTQYF.

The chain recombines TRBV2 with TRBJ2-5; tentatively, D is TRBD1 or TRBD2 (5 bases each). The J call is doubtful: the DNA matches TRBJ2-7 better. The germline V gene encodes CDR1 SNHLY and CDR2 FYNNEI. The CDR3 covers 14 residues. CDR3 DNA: TGTGCCAGCAGTACCGAGGGACGGGTCTTCGAGCAGTACTTC. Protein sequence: CASSTEGRVFEQYF.

The CDR3 DNA reads as TGTGCCAGCAGCACCTATCTAGGGAAGGAGCAGTACTTC. Its translation: CASSTYLGKEQYF. The rearrangement links TRBV7-3 to TRBJ2-7; D remains ambiguous. Germline CDR1 and CDR2: SGHTA and FQGTGA. Trimming took off 5 bases at V and 7 bases at J, with 15 bases between the two ends. This CDR3 has 13 amino acids.

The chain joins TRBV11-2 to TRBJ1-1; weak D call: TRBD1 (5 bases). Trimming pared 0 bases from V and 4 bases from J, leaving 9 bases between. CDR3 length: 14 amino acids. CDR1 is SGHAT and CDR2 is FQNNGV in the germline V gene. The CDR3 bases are TGTGCCAGCAGCTTAGATCCAGGGATCACTGAAGCTTTCTTT. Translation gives CASSLDPGITEAFF.

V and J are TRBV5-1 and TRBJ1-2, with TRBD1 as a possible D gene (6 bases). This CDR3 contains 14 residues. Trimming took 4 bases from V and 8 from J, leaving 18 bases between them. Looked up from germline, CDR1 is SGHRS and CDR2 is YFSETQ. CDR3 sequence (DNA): TGCGCCAGCAGCCCCTCAGGGGAAGAGGGGGGCTACACCTTC. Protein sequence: CASSPSGEEGGYTF.

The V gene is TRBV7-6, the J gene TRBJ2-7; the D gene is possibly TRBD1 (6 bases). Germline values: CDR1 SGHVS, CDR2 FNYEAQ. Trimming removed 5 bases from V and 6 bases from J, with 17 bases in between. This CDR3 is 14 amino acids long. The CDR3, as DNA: TGTGCCAGCAGCACACAGGGCGGAGGCGGCGAGCAGTACTTC. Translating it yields CASSTQGGGGEQYF.

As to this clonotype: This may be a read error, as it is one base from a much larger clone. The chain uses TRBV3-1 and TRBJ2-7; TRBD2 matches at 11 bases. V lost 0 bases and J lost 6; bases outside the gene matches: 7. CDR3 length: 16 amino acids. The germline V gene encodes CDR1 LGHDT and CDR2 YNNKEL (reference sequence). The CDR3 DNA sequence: TGTGCCAGCAGCCAAGATCTACTAGCGGGGGCCTGCGAGCAGTACTTC. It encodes CASSQDLLAGACEQYF.

CDR3 in DNA: TGTGCCAGCTCAATCGTTAGCTCCTACGAGCAGTACTTC. Its translation is CASSIVSSYEQYF. The rearrangement links TRBV6-6 to TRBJ2-7; no reliable D call. The CDR3 consists of 13 residues. Germline V lookup: CDR1 MNHNY, CDR2 SVGAGI (reference sequence). With 8 bases removed from V and 0 bases from J, the gap between germline ends came to 11 bases.

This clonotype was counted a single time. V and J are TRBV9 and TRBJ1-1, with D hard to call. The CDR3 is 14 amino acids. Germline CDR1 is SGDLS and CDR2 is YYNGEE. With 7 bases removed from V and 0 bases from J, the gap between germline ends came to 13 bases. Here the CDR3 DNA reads TGTGCCAGCGAGCCCCAGCGGTTGAACACTGAAGCTTTCTTT. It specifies CASEPQRLNTEAFF.

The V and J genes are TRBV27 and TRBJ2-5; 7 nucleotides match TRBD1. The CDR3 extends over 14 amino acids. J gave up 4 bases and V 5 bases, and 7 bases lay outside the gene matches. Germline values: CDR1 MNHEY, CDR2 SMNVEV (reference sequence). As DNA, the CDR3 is TGTGCCAGCAGTCCAGGGACAGCTCGAGAGACCCAGTACTTC. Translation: CASSPGTARETQYF.

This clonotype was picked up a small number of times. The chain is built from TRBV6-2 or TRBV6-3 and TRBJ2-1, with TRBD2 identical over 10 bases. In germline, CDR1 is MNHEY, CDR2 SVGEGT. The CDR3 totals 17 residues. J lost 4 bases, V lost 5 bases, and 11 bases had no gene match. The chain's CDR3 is CASSHRLAGAGYNEQFF. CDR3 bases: TGTGCCAGCAGTCATCGGCTAGCGGGAGCGGGGTACAATGAGCAGTTCTTC.

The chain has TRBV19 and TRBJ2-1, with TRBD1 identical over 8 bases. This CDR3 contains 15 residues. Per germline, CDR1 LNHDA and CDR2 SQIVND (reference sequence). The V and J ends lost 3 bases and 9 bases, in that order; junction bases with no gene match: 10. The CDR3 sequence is CASSIQTGGSIEQFF. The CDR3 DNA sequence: TGTGCCAGTAGTATTCAAACAGGGGGGTCGATTGAGCAGTTCTTC.

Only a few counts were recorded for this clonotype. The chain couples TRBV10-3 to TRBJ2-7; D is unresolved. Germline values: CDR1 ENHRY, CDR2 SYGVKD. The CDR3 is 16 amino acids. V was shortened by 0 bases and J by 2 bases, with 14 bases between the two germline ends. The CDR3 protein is CAISESGWEGPYEQYF. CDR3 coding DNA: TGTGCCATCAGTGAGTCGGGGTGGGAAGGCCCCTACGAGCAGTACTTC.

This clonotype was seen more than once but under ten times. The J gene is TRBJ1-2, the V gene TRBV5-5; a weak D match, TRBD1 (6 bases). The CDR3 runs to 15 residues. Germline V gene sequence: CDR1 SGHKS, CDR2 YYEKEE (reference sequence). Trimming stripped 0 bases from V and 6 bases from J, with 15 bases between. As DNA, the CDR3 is TGTGCCAGCAGCTTGGCCGACAGGTTCATTCATGGCTACACCTTC. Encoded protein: CASSLADRFIHGYTF.

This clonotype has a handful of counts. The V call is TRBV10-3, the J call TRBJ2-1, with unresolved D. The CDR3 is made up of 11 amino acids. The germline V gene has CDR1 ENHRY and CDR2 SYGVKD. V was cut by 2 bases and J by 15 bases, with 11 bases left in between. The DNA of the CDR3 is TGTGCCATCAGTGAGGGCAGCTACTGGTTCTTC. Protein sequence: CAISEGSYWFF.

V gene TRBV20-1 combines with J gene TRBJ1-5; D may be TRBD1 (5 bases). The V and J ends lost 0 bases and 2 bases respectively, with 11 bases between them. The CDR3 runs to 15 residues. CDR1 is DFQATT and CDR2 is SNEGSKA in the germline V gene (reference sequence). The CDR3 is CSARDWGSGNQPQHF. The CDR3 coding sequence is TGCAGTGCTAGAGATTGGGGGTCGGGCAATCAGCCCCAGCATTTT.

This CDR3 reads CASSLDQGRTEAFF. The CDR3 nucleotides read TGCGCCAGCAGCCTAGACCAGGGTCGCACTGAAGCTTTCTTT. The rearrangement links TRBV5-1 to TRBJ1-1, with D perhaps TRBD1 (5 bases). The CDR3 spans 14 residues. Germline V gene data show CDR1 as SGHRS and CDR2 as YFSETQ. The germline V and J ends were trimmed by 4 bases and 4 bases, with 14 bases remaining between them.

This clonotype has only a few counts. The CDR3 sequence: CSAESGTSVSYEQYF. CDR3 DNA sequence: TGCAGTGCGGAATCCGGGACTAGCGTCTCCTACGAGCAGTACTTC. The rearrangement links TRBV20-1 to TRBJ2-7; 10 bases are shared with TRBD2. The junction had 8 bases not matched to a gene; V was cut back by 6 bases and J by 0 bases. Germline loops: CDR1 DFQATT, CDR2 SNEGSKA (reference sequence). CDR3 length: 15 amino acids.

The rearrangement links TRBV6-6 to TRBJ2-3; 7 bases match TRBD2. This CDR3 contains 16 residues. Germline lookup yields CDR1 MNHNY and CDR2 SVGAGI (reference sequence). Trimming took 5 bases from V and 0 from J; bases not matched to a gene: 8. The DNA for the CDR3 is TGTGCCAGCAGTCAAAATAGCGGGCTGAGCACAGATACGCAGTATTTT. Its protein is CASSQNSGLSTDTQYF.

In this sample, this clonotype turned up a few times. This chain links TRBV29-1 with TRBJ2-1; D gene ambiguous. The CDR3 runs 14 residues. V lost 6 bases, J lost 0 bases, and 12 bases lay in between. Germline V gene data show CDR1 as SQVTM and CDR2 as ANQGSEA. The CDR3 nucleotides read TGCAGCGTCGCCCCACAATTCTCCTACAATGAGCAGTTCTTC. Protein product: CSVAPQFSYNEQFF.

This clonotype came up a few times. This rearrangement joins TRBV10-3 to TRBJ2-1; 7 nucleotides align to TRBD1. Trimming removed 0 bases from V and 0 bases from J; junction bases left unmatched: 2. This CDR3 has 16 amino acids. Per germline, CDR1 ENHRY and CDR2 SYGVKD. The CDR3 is CAISESGGSSYNEQFF. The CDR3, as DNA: TGTGCCATCAGTGAGTCAGGGGGCAGCTCCTACAATGAGCAGTTCTTC.